This TCR beta chain was observed in a study of T cell repertoires in cytomegalovirus infection. About the study: Based on public TCR beta signatures, there were indications of CMV infection and of a matching HLA type. General study points: HLA-C-restricted TCR beta clonotypes specific for CMV led the ex vivo response. Using cumulative public TCR beta family frequency, the authors identified those who carried CMV together with the relevant HLA.

TCRdb fed the reads into MiXCR, producing one record per CDR3 protein. The sample has under 200,000 distinct CDR3 sequences, 8% to 10% seen once; the top ten hold about 4.6%. This clonotype has at least ten counts. As yet, its antigen is unknown. V dropped 1 base and J dropped 2 bases, with 8 bases sitting between them. This CDR3 is built from 14 residues. CDR1 is SGHVS, CDR2 FQNEAQ, per germline. Material: PBMCs. The TCR comes from a human donor in good health (CMV status not recorded). Some clones in this sample may be carry-over from other donors' samples. The V and J genes are TRBV7-8 and TRBJ2-5, with D possibly matching TRBD2 (5 bases). The CDR3 nucleotides are TGTGCCAGCAGCTTAGTCAGGACTCAAGAGACCCAGTACTTC. Amino acid sequence: CASSLVRTQETQYF.